These T cell receptor beta chains were read from a single sample in a study of identical twins. TCRdb itself ran the 5' RACE reads through MiXCR, one entry per CDR3 protein. Here the sample spans about 690,000 distinct CDR3 sequences, approximately 22% being singletons. This same sample was also taken into another study, of T cells expressing NK-cell markers.

The sequenced sample consisted of PBMCs. All receptors derive from a woman under 30 in good health. CDR3s include the opening cysteine and the closing phenylalanine or tryptophan. The order of the fields is CDR3 length, V gene, D gene, J gene, clone size, CDR3 DNA, CDR3 protein. D genes are given only for firm matches. Clone sizes are given selectively: once, few, many, or a class where the clone is expanded.

length: 12; V: TRBV9; D: .; J: TRBJ2-4; size: .; DNA: TGTGCCAGCAGCGTAGATGATGGGGTCCAGTACTTC; CDR3: CASSVDDGVQYF
length: 15; V: TRBV5-4; D: TRBD2; J: TRBJ2-1; size: few; DNA: TGTGCCAGCAGCTTAGGGACTAGCGGGAGCGGGGAGCAGTTCTTC; CDR3: CASSLGTSGSGEQFF
length: 14; V: TRBV7-2; D: TRBD2; J: TRBJ2-3; size: few; DNA: TGTGCCAGCACCGTTAGCGGGATCACAGATACGCAGTATTTT; CDR3: CASTVSGITDTQYF
length: 17; V: TRBV20-1; D: TRBD2; J: TRBJ2-1; size: few; DNA: TGCAGTGCTCCCCTTTTCAAGCGGGAGCTGGGCTACAATGAGCAGTTCTTC; CDR3: CSAPLFKRELGYNEQFF
length: 14; V: TRBV7-9; D: TRBD1; J: TRBJ1-2; size: .; DNA: TGTGCCAGCAGTAATAGGACAGGGAACTATGGCTACACCTTC; CDR3: CASSNRTGNYGYTF
length: 18; V: TRBV12-3/TRBV12-4; D: .; J: TRBJ2-1; size: once; DNA: TGTGCCAGCAGTTCCCAGGGGCCTCAGAAGGGTGCCTACAATGAGCAGTTCTTC; CDR3: CASSSQGPQKGAYNEQFF
length: 14; V: TRBV20-1; D: .; J: TRBJ2-7; size: .; DNA: TGCAGTCTTCGATCCGGACGGAAGGCCTACGAGCAGTACTTC; CDR3: CSLRSGRKAYEQYF
length: 15; V: TRBV15; D: TRBD1; J: TRBJ1-2; size: few; DNA: TGTGCCACCAGCAGAGATATACCCGGGACAGATGGCTACACCTTC; CDR3: CATSRDIPGTDGYTF
length: 18; V: TRBV5-1; D: TRBD1; J: TRBJ2-1; size: many; DNA: TGCGCCAGCAGCTCCTCCGGACAGGGATTTTTTAGGCGCAATGAGCAGTTCTTC; CDR3: CASSSSGQGFFRRNEQFF
length: 14; V: TRBV12-3/TRBV12-4; D: .; J: TRBJ2-3; size: .; DNA: TGTGCCAGCAGTTTTAAACCGAGTCCAGATACGCAGTATTTT; CDR3: CASSFKPSPDTQYF
length: 14; V: TRBV20-1; D: .; J: TRBJ2-5; size: .; DNA: TGCAGTGCTCTCTACCGGACTCGAAAAGAGACCCAGTACTTC; CDR3: CSALYRTRKETQYF
length: 13; V: TRBV18; D: .; J: TRBJ2-3; size: few; DNA: TGTGCCAGCTCACCACAAAACACAGATACGCAGTATTTT; CDR3: CASSPQNTDTQYF
length: 13; V: TRBV6-2/TRBV6-3; D: TRBD1; J: TRBJ1-5; size: few; DNA: TGTGCCAGCAATGACAGGGCCAATCAGCCCCAGCATTTT; CDR3: CASNDRANQPQHF
length: 16; V: TRBV6-5; D: .; J: TRBJ2-5; size: .; DNA: TGTGCCAGCAGTTACTACTATGGGGACCCTCAAGAGACCCAGTACTTC; CDR3: CASSYYYGDPQETQYF
length: 15; V: TRBV20-1; D: TRBD2; J: TRBJ2-7; size: few; DNA: TGCAGTGCAATGGCCCCCGGGGGGGGCTCCTACGAGCAGTACTTC; CDR3: CSAMAPGGGSYEQYF
length: 15; V: TRBV12-3/TRBV12-4; D: TRBD1; J: TRBJ2-2; size: few; DNA: TGTGCCAGCAGCACCTACACAGGGGGTACCGGGGAGCTGTTTTTT; CDR3: CASSTYTGGTGELFF
length: 11; V: TRBV20-1; D: .; J: TRBJ2-3; size: few; DNA: TGCAGTGCGAGTTCCGTAGATACGCAGTATTTT; CDR3: CSASSVDTQYF
length: 14; V: TRBV5-1; D: .; J: TRBJ2-7; size: .; DNA: TGCGCCAGCAGCTCGATGTCAGGGTCCTACGAGCAGTACTTC; CDR3: CASSSMSGSYEQYF
length: 12; V: TRBV7-9; D: .; J: TRBJ2-7; size: few; DNA: TGTGCCAGCAGCTCCTCGGGGATCGAGCAGTACTTC; CDR3: CASSSSGIEQYF
length: 14; V: TRBV20-1; D: TRBD2; J: TRBJ2-3; size: few; DNA: TGCAGTGCTCAACTTAGCGGGAGCACAGATACGCAGTATTTT; CDR3: CSAQLSGSTDTQYF
length: 14; V: TRBV12-3/TRBV12-4; D: .; J: TRBJ2-7; size: many; DNA: TGTGCCAGCAGTTTACGAGGGATCTCCTACGAGCAGTACTTC; CDR3: CASSLRGISYEQYF
length: 15; V: TRBV5-8; D: TRBD1; J: TRBJ2-3; size: .; DNA: TGTGCCAGCAGCCTGACAGGGGGCGTCTCAGATACGCAGTATTTT; CDR3: CASSLTGGVSDTQYF
length: 12; V: TRBV29-1; D: .; J: TRBJ2-1; size: few; DNA: TGCAGCGTTGGCGACGGGGGCGATGAGCAGTTCTTC; CDR3: CSVGDGGDEQFF
length: 13; V: TRBV12-3/TRBV12-4; D: .; J: TRBJ1-1; size: .; DNA: TGTGCCAGCAGCTCGCAGAAGAACACTGAAGCTTTCTTT; CDR3: CASSSQKNTEAFF
length: 16; V: TRBV5-6; D: TRBD1; J: TRBJ2-2; size: many; DNA: TGTGCCAGCAGCTTGGTAGGACAGGCGAACACCGGGGAGCTGTTTTTT; CDR3: CASSLVGQANTGELFF
length: 13; V: TRBV20-1; D: .; J: TRBJ1-3; size: few; DNA: TGCAGTGCCCGGCGGGGGACTGGAAACACCATATATTTT; CDR3: CSARRGTGNTIYF
length: 16; V: TRBV4-3; D: TRBD1; J: TRBJ2-1; size: .; DNA: TGCGCCAGCAGCCAAACAGGGGTCAACTCCTACAATGAGCAGTTCTTC; CDR3: CASSQTGVNSYNEQFF
length: 12; V: TRBV12-3/TRBV12-4; D: TRBD1; J: TRBJ2-5; size: few; DNA: TGCGCCAGCAGGGGACAGCAAGAGACCCAGTACTTC; CDR3: CASRGQQETQYF
length: 15; V: TRBV6-2/TRBV6-3; D: .; J: TRBJ2-6; size: once; DNA: TGTGCCAGCAGTTACTCTTCCGGGGGGGCCAACGTCCTGACTTTC; CDR3: CASSYSSGGANVLTF
length: 15; V: TRBV15; D: TRBD1; J: TRBJ2-7; size: .; DNA: TGTGCCACCAGCAGCCGGGACAGGGCCTCCTACGAGCAGTACTTC; CDR3: CATSSRDRASYEQYF
length: 13; V: TRBV15; D: .; J: TRBJ2-7; size: .; DNA: TGTGCCACTACGGACGTCGGAGTGAACGAGCAGTACTTC; CDR3: CATTDVGVNEQYF
length: 15; V: TRBV7-9; D: TRBD2; J: TRBJ2-2; size: few; DNA: TGTGCCAGCAGCACGACTAGCGGGAGGACCGGGGAGCTGTTTTTT; CDR3: CASSTTSGRTGELFF
length: 13; V: TRBV7-2; D: .; J: TRBJ2-1; size: .; DNA: TGTGCCAGCAGTCTAAAGGCCCAGCAGGGGCAGTTCTTC; CDR3: CASSLKAQQGQFF
length: 14; V: TRBV29-1; D: TRBD2; J: TRBJ2-1; size: few; DNA: TGCAGCGTTGAGGGAGCGGGAGTCTACAATGAGCAGTTCTTC; CDR3: CSVEGAGVYNEQFF
length: 15; V: TRBV5-4; D: .; J: TRBJ2-7; size: few; DNA: TGTGCCAGCAGCCCCCCCGGGACACAGATTTACGAGCAGTACTTC; CDR3: CASSPPGTQIYEQYF
length: 15; V: TRBV6-1; D: .; J: TRBJ2-7; size: .; DNA: TGTGCCAGCAGTCAATTTGACATCCTAACCTACGAGCAGTACTTC; CDR3: CASSQFDILTYEQYF
length: 14; V: TRBV4-2; D: .; J: TRBJ2-7; size: many; DNA: TGTGCCAGCAGCCAGGGGGACACCAGCTACGAGCAGTACTTC; CDR3: CASSQGDTSYEQYF
length: 15; V: TRBV7-2; D: .; J: TRBJ2-5; size: few; DNA: TGTGCCAGCAGCCCCGTCTTCCAGTCGTGGGAGACCCAGTACTTC; CDR3: CASSPVFQSWETQYF
length: 14; V: TRBV20-1; D: .; J: TRBJ1-2; size: .; DNA: TGCAGTGCTATGCACAAACTAAGGGGGTTCGGCTACACCTTC; CDR3: CSAMHKLRGFGYTF
length: 14; V: TRBV28; D: .; J: TRBJ2-3; size: few; DNA: TGTGCCAGTACGGGTCTCGGGGGCACAGATACGCAGTATTTT; CDR3: CASTGLGGTDTQYF
length: 15; V: TRBV6-1; D: TRBD1; J: TRBJ2-1; size: .; DNA: TGTGCCAGCAGTAAACAGGGGGCGGAATACAATGAGCAGTTCTTC; CDR3: CASSKQGAEYNEQFF
length: 12; V: TRBV12-3/TRBV12-4; D: .; J: TRBJ2-2; size: few; DNA: TGTGCCAGCAGTCAGGAGAACGGGGAGCTGTTTTTT; CDR3: CASSQENGELFF
length: 15; V: TRBV20-1; D: TRBD2; J: TRBJ2-1; size: many; DNA: TGCAGTGCATTTAGCGGGAGCTCCTCCTACAATGAGCAGTTCTTC; CDR3: CSAFSGSSSYNEQFF